Presented here are 11 T cell receptor beta chains from one specimen sequenced in a study of Graves' ophthalmopathy and Graves' hyperthyroidism. For repertoire sequencing, the TCR beta CDR3 regions were amplified from RNA transcripts. HTBI-primed first-round RT-PCR preceded second-round multiplex PCR. TCRdb called the multiplex PCR reads again in MiXCR, with one record for every CDR3 protein. The profile shows some 1.1 million distinct CDR3 sequences, 35% to 40% of them singletons. The sequenced sample was peripheral blood or thyroid tissue (not recorded which). All receptors come from an adult man with Graves' hyperthyroidism.

The chain has TRBV27 and TRBJ2-5; 7 positions agree with TRBD2. From germline, CDR1 is MNHEY and CDR2 SMNVEV (reference sequence). V lost 4 bases and J lost 1; bases outside the gene matches: 3. The CDR3 totals 14 residues. CDR3 nucleotide sequence: TGTGCCAGCAGTTGGGGAGGGGTCCAAGAGACCCAGTACTTC. It encodes CASSWGGVQETQYF.

Comments on this clonotype: As the CDR3 is not closed by the conserved phenylalanine or tryptophan, this likely results from a read error. The limits of the CDR3 on the DNA are not certain, so only TCRdb's listed CDR3 is given. V and J are TRBV7-8 and TRBJ1-6; TRBD1 is the table's D call, not checked against the DNA. With termini counted, the CDR3 has 9 amino acids. CDR1 and CDR2 from the germline V gene are SGHVS and FQNEAQ. The CDR3 sequence is CASSLLQGL.

In its sample, this clonotype was seen a few times. Compared with germline, one end of the junction differs, possibly owing to a read error. The rearrangement links TRBV29-1 to TRBJ1-5; a possible D gene is TRBD1 (6 bases). The CDR3 loop spans 15 amino acids. Per the germline V gene, CDR1 is SQVTM and CDR2 is ANQGSEA. CDR3 nucleotides: TGCAGCGTTGAAGATCTTCGGACCAGGGGTCAGACCCAGCATTTT. It codes for CSVEDLRTRGQTQHF.

This clonotype was counted many times. This chain uses TRBV7-2 with TRBJ1-5; D is perhaps TRBD1 (6 bases). The CDR3 contains 15 residues. The V and J ends lost 1 base and 2 bases respectively, with 9 bases between them. Germline-derived CDR1 and CDR2 are SGHTA and FQGNSA. This chain's CDR3 is CASSLDRVGNQPQHF. CDR3 nucleotide sequence: TGTGCCAGCAGCTTAGACAGGGTGGGCAATCAGCCCCAGCATTTT.

Note on this clonotype: A read error may explain this, as a much larger clone is one base away. This chain joins TRBV20-1 and TRBJ2-7; either TRBD1 or TRBD2 may supply D (6 bases each). Germline CDR1 is DFQATT and CDR2 is SNEGSKA (reference sequence). The CDR3 is 15 amino acids. Trimming left V 2 bases short and J 6 bases short, with 20 bases between. This CDR3 is CSARQTRPGGLEQYF. CDR3 bases: TGCAGTGCTAGACAGACCCGACCCGGGGGCCTCGAGCAGTACTTC.

Concerning this clonotype itself: This CDR3 is missing its conserved last phenylalanine or tryptophan, likely due to a read error. V and J are TRBV19 and TRBJ2-7; TRBD2 matches at 7 bases. V was clipped by 4 bases and J by 2 bases; unmatched bases: 2. This CDR3 contains 13 residues. Looked up from germline, CDR1 is LNHDA and CDR2 is SQIVND (reference sequence). For the CDR3, the DNA is TGTGCCAGTAGTACTAGCGGAACCTACGAGCAGTACCTC. This codes for CASSTSGTYEQYL.

Only a few counts were recorded for this clonotype. The chain is built from TRBV14 and TRBJ2-7, with no clear D. V gave up 3 bases and J gave up 0 bases, with 12 bases separating them. Germline V lookup: CDR1 SGHDN, CDR2 FVKESK. This CDR3 comprises 15 residues. The CDR3 protein is CASSQWLGPSYEQYF. The CDR3 DNA reads as TGTGCCAGCAGCCAGTGGCTGGGCCCCTCCTACGAGCAGTACTTC.

The chain uses TRBV10-2 and TRBJ2-7; 7 bases map to TRBD2. V was pared by 8 bases and J by 3 bases, with 13 bases of the junction left unmatched. The germline V gene has CDR1 WSHSY and CDR2 SAAADI. CDR3 size: 15 residues. This CDR3 reads CASVSGTTQGYEQYF. The CDR3 nucleotides read TGCGCCAGCGTGAGCGGGACCACCCAAGGCTACGAGCAGTACTTC.

This clonotype showed up just once. The CDR3 end shows no conserved phenylalanine or tryptophan, and so a read error is likely. Because the CDR3's place on the DNA is in doubt, the DNA is left out and the CDR3 is given as listed by TCRdb. The V gene is TRBV24-1, the J gene TRBJ1-1. Germline assignment: CDR1 KGHDR and CDR2 SFDVKD. The CDR3 length equals 9 residues, ends included. This chain's CDR3 is CATSDGSNY.

V and J are TRBV20-1 and TRBJ2-2; TRBD1 matches at 11 bases. The CDR3 has 15 amino acids. V was pared by 4 bases and J by 4 bases, with 5 bases of the junction left unmatched. Germline CDR1 and CDR2: DFQATT and SNEGSKA (reference sequence). The CDR3 bases are TGCAGTGCTACTGGACAGGGGGCGAGCACCGGGGAGCTGTTTTTT. Its protein is CSATGQGASTGELFF.

The CDR3: CASGDSKETQYF. The CDR3, as DNA: TGTGCCAGCGGGGACAGTAAAGAGACCCAGTACTTC. V and J are TRBV6-2 or TRBV6-3 and TRBJ2-5; 7 bases are shared with TRBD1. The CDR3 consists of 12 residues. Germline V gives CDR1 MNHEY, CDR2 SVGEGT. The V and J ends lost 8 bases and 3 bases, in that order; junction bases with no gene match: 3.